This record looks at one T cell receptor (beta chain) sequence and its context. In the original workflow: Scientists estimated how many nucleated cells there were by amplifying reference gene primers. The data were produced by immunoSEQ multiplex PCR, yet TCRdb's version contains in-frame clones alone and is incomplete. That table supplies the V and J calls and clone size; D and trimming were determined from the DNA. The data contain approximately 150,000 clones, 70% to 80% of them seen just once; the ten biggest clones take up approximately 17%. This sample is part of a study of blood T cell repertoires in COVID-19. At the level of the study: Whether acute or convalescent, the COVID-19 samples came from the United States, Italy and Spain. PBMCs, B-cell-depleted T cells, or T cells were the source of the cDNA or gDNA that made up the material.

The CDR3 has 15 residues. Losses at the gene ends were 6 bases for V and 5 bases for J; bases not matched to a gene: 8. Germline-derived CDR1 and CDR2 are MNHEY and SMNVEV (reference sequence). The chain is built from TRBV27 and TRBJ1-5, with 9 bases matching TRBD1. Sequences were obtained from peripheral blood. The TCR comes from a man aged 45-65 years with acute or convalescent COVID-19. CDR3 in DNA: TGTGCCAGCAGCCGAGGACAGGGGAGATATCAGCCCCAGCATTTT. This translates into CASSRGQGRYQPQHF.